The 11 T cell receptor beta chains below all came from one sample that was sequenced in a study of B cell selection in AIRE deficiency (dated by TCRdb to the late 2010s). Receptor libraries were prepared by the immunoSEQ multiplex PCR assay. Here the immuneACCESS table is served through TCRdb, limited to in-frame sequences with V and J called. Missing clones are a known gap in these copies; in checked studies unresolved V genes cover under half, and the rest lacks a known reason. For this sample the table gives tens of thousands of clones, of which about 96% were detected only once. Of the sample, over 0.2% falls within the top ten clones. CD4+CD127+ cells were sorted as the conventional CD4 T cell population. The sample comprised CD4+CD127+ conventional T cells sorted from PBMCs. These receptors were collected from a human donor in good health.

This clone appeared once. This chain uses TRBV27 with TRBJ1-2, with 7 bases matching TRBD1. J was trimmed by 8 bases and V by 5 bases; bases with no gene match: 8. The V gene's germline CDR1 is MNHEY and CDR2 SMNVEV (reference sequence). CDR3 length: 13 amino acids. Here the CDR3 reads CASSPTTGTGYTF. The CDR3 DNA reads as TGTGCCAGCAGTCCCACGACAGGGACCGGCTACACCTTC.

The gene calls are TRBV4-2 and TRBJ2-3; TRBD2 might be the D (5 bases). The germline V gene encodes CDR1 LGHNA and CDR2 YNFKEQ. This CDR3 region has 16 residues. V lost 0 bases and J 2 bases, leaving 12 bases between the germline ends. CDR3 loop: CASSQERATHTDTQYF. The CDR3 nucleotides read TGTGCCAGCAGCCAAGAGCGGGCTACCCACACAGATACGCAGTATTTT.

The chain recombines TRBV9 with TRBJ2-1; no clear D. The germline V and J ends were trimmed by 4 bases and 10 bases, with 18 bases remaining between them. Germline CDR1 and CDR2: SGDLS and YYNGEE. The CDR3 is made up of 14 amino acids. CDR3 nucleotides: TGTGCCAGCAGCCCCCCCCACCCCGGGCGGGAGCAGTTCTTC. This encodes CASSPPHPGREQFF.

Here the CDR3 reads CASSLGRGRPQHF. Here the CDR3 DNA reads TGTGCCAGCAGCTTGGGTCGTGGTCGGCCCCAGCATTTT. V is TRBV7-9 and J is TRBJ1-5; D ambiguous. The CDR3 consists of 13 residues. Per the germline V gene, CDR1 is SEHNR and CDR2 is FQNEAQ (reference sequence). V was pared by 3 bases and J by 9 bases, with 12 bases between.

This chain uses TRBV11-3 with TRBJ1-6; TRBD1 matches at 9 bases. This CDR3 has 14 residues. V was pared by 4 bases and J by 7 bases, with 2 bases of the junction left unmatched. In germline, CDR1 is SGHNT, CDR2 YENEEA. CDR3 nucleotide sequence: TGTGCCAGCAGCTCCGGGACAGGGAATTCACCCCTCCACTTT. The encoded protein is CASSSGTGNSPLHF.

This clone was recorded only once. The chain has TRBV21-1 and TRBJ1-2; the table's TRBD1 call for D was not verified on the DNA. TRBV21-1 is listed as a pseudogene. The CDR3 length is 17 residues. CDR3 sequence (DNA): TGTGCCAGCAGCAAAGGAAAAGGGACAGATCATAACTATGGCTACACCTTC. It codes for CASSKGKGTDHNYGYTF.

The rearrangement links TRBV19 to TRBJ1-1, with D possibly matching TRBD1 (5 bases). Germline values: CDR1 LNHDA, CDR2 SQIVND (reference sequence). The CDR3 extends over 15 amino acids. V was cut by 3 bases and J by 1 base, with 12 bases left in between. The CDR3 region is CASSISGTRNTEAFF. DNA for the CDR3: TGTGCCAGTAGTATTTCCGGGACCCGGAACACTGAAGCTTTCTTT.

The chain joins TRBV7-9 to TRBJ2-1; 7 bases align to TRBD2. V trimming: 7 bases; J trimming: 6 bases; junction bases outside the gene matches: 12. This CDR3 is 15 amino acids long. The germline V gene encodes CDR1 SEHNR and CDR2 FQNEAQ (reference sequence). The CDR3 nucleotides are TGTGCCAGCACCCCGGGTCTAGCGGAAGGCAATGAGCAGTTCTTC. It translates to CASTPGLAEGNEQFF.

This clone was counted a few times. This chain joins TRBV4-2 and TRBJ1-5; D is unresolved. Trimming left V 0 bases short and J 4 bases short, with 19 bases between. CDR1 LGHNA and CDR2 YNFKEQ come from the germline V gene. This CDR3 has 18 amino acids. CDR3 bases: TGTGCCAGCAGCCAAGAATTTTACGTTGCTCGGGGAAATCAGCCCCAGCATTTT. This gives the protein CASSQEFYVARGNQPQHF.

This clone was found once. This rearrangement joins TRBV28 to TRBJ2-7; D might be TRBD1 (5 bases). The germline CDR1 and CDR2 sequences are MDHEN and SYDVKM. There are 13 residues in the CDR3. V was pared by 7 bases and J by 7 bases, with 17 bases between. CDR3 sequence (DNA): TGTGCCAGCACCCTCGGCGCGACAGTTGAGCAGTACTTC. Translating it yields CASTLGATVEQYF.

The rearrangement joins TRBV5-1 to TRBJ2-2; 8 bases match TRBD2. CDR1 SGHRS and CDR2 YFSETQ come from the germline V gene. This CDR3 has 14 amino acids. The ends lost 10 bases at V and 5 bases at J; junction bases unmatched: 10. Here the CDR3 DNA reads TGCGCCTCCACTAAGCGGGAGCTAACCGGGGAGCTGTTTTTT. Translation gives CASTKRELTGELFF.